Following are 5 T cell receptor beta chains from one sample sequenced in a study of blood T cell repertoires in COVID-19. Repertoires were generated with immunoSEQ multiplex PCR, while TCRdb's copy carries only in-frame clones and drops some. The sample holds about 56,000 clones; more than 70% are singletons and the top ten take roughly 20%. Sequencing used peripheral blood. These receptors all come from a human donor in a cohort sampled during active COVID-19.

J is TRBJ2-2 and V is TRBV6-2 or TRBV6-3, with a possible D match to TRBD1 (5 bases). Germline V gene sequence: CDR1 MNHEY, CDR2 SVGEGT. The germline V and J ends were trimmed by 2 bases and 0 bases, with 10 bases remaining between them. The CDR3 has 16 residues. CDR3 bases: TGTGCCAGCAGTTACCCCGACAGCACGAACACCGGGGAGCTGTTTTTT. Translation gives CASSYPDSTNTGELFF.

The CDR3 here is CASSLGTVLVGQGRYGYTF. The CDR3 DNA follows: TGCGCCAGCAGCTTGGGGACAGTCTTGGTGGGACAGGGGCGATATGGCTACACCTTC. The chain uses TRBV5-1 and TRBJ1-2; 10 nucleotides match TRBD1. CDR3 size: 19 residues. Trimming at V came to 0 bases and at J to 5 bases, leaving 16 bases not matched to a gene. Germline V lookup: CDR1 SGHRS, CDR2 YFSETQ.

This chain links TRBV4-1 with TRBJ2-3, with D tentatively TRBD2 (6 bases). CDR1 is MGHRA and CDR2 is YSYEKL in the germline V gene. Trimming cost V 4 bases and J 2 bases, with 22 bases left between them. The CDR3 covers 18 residues. The CDR3 protein is CASSPWPGLRDSTDTQYF. CDR3 coding DNA: TGCGCCAGCAGCCCATGGCCGGGACTGCGAGACTCCACAGATACGCAGTATTTT.

J is TRBJ2-7 and V is TRBV3-1 (or the pseudogene TRBV3-2); TRBD2 is a possible D gene (5 bases). The length of the CDR3 is 15 residues. V was trimmed by 3 bases and J by 2 bases, leaving 14 bases between them. The V gene's germline CDR1 is LGHDT and CDR2 YNNKEL (reference sequence). This CDR3 reads CASSQAPGEPYEQYF. The DNA of the CDR3 is TGTGCCAGCAGCCAGGCCCCCGGGGAACCCTACGAGCAGTACTTC.

In this sample, this clone turned up a few times. The chain uses TRBV14 and TRBJ2-2, with TRBD2 matching over 7 bases. The V gene's germline CDR1 is SGHDN and CDR2 FVKESK. This CDR3 has 14 amino acids. V trimming: 6 bases; J trimming: 4 bases; junction bases outside the gene matches: 5. The CDR3 spells CASSGPGGTGELFF. In DNA, the CDR3 is TGTGCCAGCAGTGGGCCGGGAGGCACCGGGGAGCTGTTTTTT.